These T cell receptor beta chains were read from a single sample in a study of blood T cell repertoires in COVID-19. The protocol was immunoSEQ multiplex PCR, while the TCRdb copy is restricted to in-frame clones and leaves out a portion. The sample carries just over 650,000 clones, 85% to 90% recorded once. The source material was peripheral blood. The receptor set was obtained from a woman between 18 and 29 years old with acute or convalescent COVID-19. The CDR3 runs from the conserved cysteine through the conserved F or W.

cdr3_aa	j_call	v_call
CASSYTQAPYEQYF	TRBJ2-7	TRBV9
CASSQGQPYEQYF	TRBJ2-7	TRBV7-9
CASLTSGRWDTQYF	TRBJ2-3	TRBV2
CASSLGRAAGYTF	TRBJ1-2	TRBV12-3/TRBV12-4
CASSPPIGLNTGELFF	TRBJ2-2	TRBV18
CASSPTRTGERGLFF	TRBJ1-4	TRBV3-1/TRBV3-2
CASNPGPGQGRYEQYF	TRBJ2-7	TRBV11-2
CATGLAGDTDTQYF	TRBJ2-3	TRBV24-1
CAAGGPPTYEQYF	TRBJ2-7	TRBV4-3
CASRPGQGNYNEQFF	TRBJ2-1	TRBV27
CASSPSPGTGIGGYTF	TRBJ1-2	TRBV5-1
CASSQDRGGTEAFF	TRBJ1-1	TRBV18
CASSLAGGSSTDTQYF	TRBJ2-3	TRBV2